Listed here are 4 T cell receptor beta chains from one sample, sequenced in a study of shared clonotypes between healthy human individuals. Clones were read by immunoSEQ multiplex PCR, and TCRdb kept only the in-frame ones, dropping some. The sample includes some 2,100,000 clones, 90% to 96% of them seen just once. Sequencing used naive CD4+ T cells sorted from blood. Subset specified: CD45RA+ positively selected. The receptors were gathered from a man aged 18 to 29 in good health.

The chain uses TRBV27 and TRBJ1-6; TRBD1 aligns across 8 bases. Germline CDR1 is MNHEY and CDR2 is SMNVEV (reference sequence). The V and J ends lost 6 bases and 6 bases, in that order; junction bases with no gene match: 7. CDR3 length: 15 amino acids. The chain's CDR3 is CASSQDRVGNSPLHF. The CDR3 nucleotides are TGTGCCAGCAGCCAGGACAGGGTTGGTAATTCACCCCTCCACTTT.

The CDR3 loop is CASSGQGADGELFF. CDR3 DNA sequence: TGTGCCAGCTCGGGACAGGGGGCAGACGGGGAGCTGTTTTTT. The V gene is TRBV6-1, the J gene TRBJ2-2; 12 nucleotides agree with TRBD1. CDR3 length equals 14 residues. The ends lost 8 bases at V and 7 bases at J; junction bases unmatched: 5. Germline CDR1 and CDR2: MNHNS and SASEGT.

Points on this clone: In the same sample, other DNA sequences code for this CDR3. V is TRBV2 and J is TRBJ1-1; no reliable D call. V was shortened by 6 bases and J by 5 bases, with 7 bases between the two germline ends. CDR1 is SNHLY and CDR2 is FYNNEI in the germline V gene. The CDR3 length is 11 residues. The CDR3 is CASRGWTEAFF. The CDR3 DNA follows: TGTGCCAGCAGGGGGTGGACTGAAGCTTTCTTT.

This chain connects TRBV6-1 to TRBJ2-7, with D unclear. The V gene's germline CDR1 is MNHNS and CDR2 SASEGT. Trimming pared 4 bases from V and 1 base from J, leaving 14 bases between. The CDR3 contains 15 residues. The CDR3 loop is CASSGFQRSSYEQYF. CDR3 DNA: TGTGCCAGCAGTGGGTTCCAAAGATCTTCCTACGAGCAGTACTTC.